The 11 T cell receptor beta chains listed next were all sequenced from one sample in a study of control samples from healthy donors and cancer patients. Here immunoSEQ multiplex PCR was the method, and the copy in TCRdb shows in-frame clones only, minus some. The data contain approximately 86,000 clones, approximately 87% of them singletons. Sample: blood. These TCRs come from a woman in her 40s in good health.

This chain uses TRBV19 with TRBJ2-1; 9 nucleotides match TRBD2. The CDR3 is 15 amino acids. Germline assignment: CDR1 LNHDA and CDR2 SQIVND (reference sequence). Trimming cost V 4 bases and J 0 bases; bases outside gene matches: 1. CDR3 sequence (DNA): TGTGCCAGTAGTAGGCGGGGGGGCTCCTACAATGAGCAGTTCTTC. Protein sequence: CASSRRGGSYNEQFF.

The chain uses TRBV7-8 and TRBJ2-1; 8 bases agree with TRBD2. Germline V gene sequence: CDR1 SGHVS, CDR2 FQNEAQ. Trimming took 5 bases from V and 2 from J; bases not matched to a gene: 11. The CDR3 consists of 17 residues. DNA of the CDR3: TGTGCCAGCAGCCCCAGGGCCAGCGGGGGCCCCTACAATGAGCAGTTCTTC. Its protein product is CASSPRASGGPYNEQFF. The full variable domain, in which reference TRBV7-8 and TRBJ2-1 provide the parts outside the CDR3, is GAGVSQSPRYKVAKRGQDVALRCDPISGHVSLFWYQQALGQGPEFLTYFQNEAQLDKSGLPSDRFFAERPEGSVSTLKIQRTQQEDSAVYLCASSPRASGGPYNEQFFGPGTRLTVL.

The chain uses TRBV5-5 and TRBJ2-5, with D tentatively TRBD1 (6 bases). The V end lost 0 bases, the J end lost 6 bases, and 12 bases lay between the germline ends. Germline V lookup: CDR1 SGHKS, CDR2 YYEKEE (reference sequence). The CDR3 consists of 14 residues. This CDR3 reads CASSLEQGLKTQYF. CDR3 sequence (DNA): TGTGCCAGCAGCTTGGAGCAGGGGCTAAAGACCCAGTACTTC.

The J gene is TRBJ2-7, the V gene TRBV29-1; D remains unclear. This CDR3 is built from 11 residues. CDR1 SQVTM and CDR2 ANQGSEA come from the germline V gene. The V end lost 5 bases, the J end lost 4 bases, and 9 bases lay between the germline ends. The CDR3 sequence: CSVQYGYEQYF. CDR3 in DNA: TGCAGCGTTCAATACGGTTACGAGCAGTACTTC.

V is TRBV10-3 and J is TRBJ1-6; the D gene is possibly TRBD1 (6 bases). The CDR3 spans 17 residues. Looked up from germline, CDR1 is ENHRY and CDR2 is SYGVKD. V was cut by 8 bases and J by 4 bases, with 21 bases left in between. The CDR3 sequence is CAIGGGPTEGYNSPLHF. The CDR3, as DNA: TGTGCCATCGGGGGGGGCCCCACAGAGGGTTATAATTCACCCCTCCACTTT.

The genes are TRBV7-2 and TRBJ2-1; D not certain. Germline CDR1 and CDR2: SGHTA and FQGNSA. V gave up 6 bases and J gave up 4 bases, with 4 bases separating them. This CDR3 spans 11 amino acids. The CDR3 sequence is CASSKYNEQFF. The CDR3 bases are TGTGCCAGCAGTAAATACAATGAGCAGTTCTTC.

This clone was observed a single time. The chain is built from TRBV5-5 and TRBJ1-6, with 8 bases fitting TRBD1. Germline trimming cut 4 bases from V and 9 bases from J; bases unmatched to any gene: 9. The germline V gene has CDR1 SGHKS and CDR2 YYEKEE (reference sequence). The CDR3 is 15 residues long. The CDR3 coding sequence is TGTGCCAGCAGCGGCGCAGGGGGCAGCGGTTCACCCCTCCACTTT. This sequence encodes CASSGAGGSGSPLHF.

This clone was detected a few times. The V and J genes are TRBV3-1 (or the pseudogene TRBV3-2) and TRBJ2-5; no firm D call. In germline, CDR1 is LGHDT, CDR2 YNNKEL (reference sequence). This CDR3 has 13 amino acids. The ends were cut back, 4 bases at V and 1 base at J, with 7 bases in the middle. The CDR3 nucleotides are TGTGCCAGCAGCCCCCCGAGCCAAGAGACCCAGTACTTC. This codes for CASSPPSQETQYF.

The CDR3 loop is CASSDPNSYNSPLHF. The CDR3 coding sequence is TGTGCCAGCAGTGACCCGAACTCCTATAATTCACCCCTCCACTTT. V and J are TRBV25-1 and TRBJ1-6, with unresolved D. Germline CDR1 is MGHDK and CDR2 is SYGVNS. The CDR3 is 15 residues long. V shed 3 bases and J shed 0 bases, with 6 bases lying between them. Using reference TRBV25-1 and TRBJ1-6 for the parts outside the CDR3, the full variable domain is EADIYQTPRYLVIGTGKKITLECSQTMGHDKMYWYQQDPGMELHLIHYSYGVNSTEKGDLSSESTVSRIRTEHFPLTLESARPSHTSQYLCASSDPNSYNSPLHFGNGTRLTVT.

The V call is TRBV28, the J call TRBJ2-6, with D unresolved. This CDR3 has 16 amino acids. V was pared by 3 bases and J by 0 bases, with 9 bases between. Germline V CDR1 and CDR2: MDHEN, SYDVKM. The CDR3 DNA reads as TGTGCCAGCAGTTTCGGCGTTAGCTCTGGGGCCAACGTCCTGACTTTC. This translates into CASSFGVSSGANVLTF.

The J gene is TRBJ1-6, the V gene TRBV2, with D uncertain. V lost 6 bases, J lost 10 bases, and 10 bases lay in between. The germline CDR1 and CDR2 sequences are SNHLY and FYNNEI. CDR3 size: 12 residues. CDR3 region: CASRAESSPLHF. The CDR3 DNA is TGTGCCAGCAGGGCAGAAAGCTCACCCCTCCACTTT.